A single sample is the source of the 6 T cell receptor beta chains below, sequenced in a study of regulatory T cells in long-lasting Graves disease. Building the TCR beta libraries relied on iRepertoire HTBI primers, and CDR3 regions underwent Arm-PCR. TCRdb reanalysed the multiplex PCR reads using MiXCR and keeps one entry per CDR3 protein. The table lists more than 300,000 distinct CDR3 sequences, around 16% of them singletons, with about 20% in the top ten. This sample's time point: newly diagnosed GD, antithyroid drugs for less than 3 months. After RNA was extracted from PBMCs, the TCR library was made from it. The sequenced sample was peripheral blood mononuclear cells (PBMCs), obtained at new diagnosis, from a patient treated with antithyroid drugs. These receptor sequences come from a female donor with Graves disease.

The sample holds many counts of this clonotype. The V gene is TRBV19, the J gene TRBJ1-1, with D possibly matching TRBD1 (5 bases). This CDR3 is built from 14 residues. V lost 4 bases to trimming and J lost 5 bases, with 14 bases between them. Germline V CDR1 and CDR2: LNHDA, SQIVND (reference sequence). CDR3 nucleotides: TGTGCCAGTAGTAGAGAGGGGATGAGGACTGAAGCTTTCTTT. It translates to CASSREGMRTEAFF.

This clonotype was counted a few times. The V gene is TRBV29-1, the J gene TRBJ2-3; D gene uncertain. The CDR3 has 12 residues. V was trimmed by 2 bases and J by 2 bases, leaving 5 bases between them. Germline V lookup: CDR1 SQVTM, CDR2 ANQGSEA. The CDR3 nucleotides read TGCAGCGTTGAAAAGATCACAGATACGCAGTATTTT. Its protein is CSVEKITDTQYF.

This clonotype was seen repeatedly, ten times or more. The chain links TRBV7-2 to TRBJ2-2; 9 bases map to TRBD1. Germline V gene sequence: CDR1 SGHTA, CDR2 FQGNSA. The CDR3 runs 16 residues. V was pared by 5 bases and J by 0 bases, with 4 bases of the junction left unmatched. The CDR3 reads CASSARDRANTGELFF. CDR3 bases: TGTGCCAGCAGCGCCCGGGACAGGGCGAACACCGGGGAGCTGTTTTTT.

The chain recombines TRBV29-1 with TRBJ1-2, with a possible D match to TRBD1 (5 bases). The CDR3 has 11 residues. The V and J ends lost 4 bases and 6 bases respectively, with 9 bases between them. Germline V lookup: CDR1 SQVTM, CDR2 ANQGSEA. CDR3 in DNA: TGCAGCGTTGTCCGGGGGGATGGCTACACCTTC. It is translated as CSVVRGDGYTF.

The chain employs TRBV7-2 and TRBJ1-6; no definite D call. The germline V gene encodes CDR1 SGHTA and CDR2 FQGNSA. The CDR3 spans 15 residues. Trimming stripped 5 bases from V and 5 bases from J, with 13 bases between. CDR3 in DNA: TGTGCCAGCAGCCCACGGGATGGCGATAATTCACCCCTCCACTTT. Protein sequence: CASSPRDGDNSPLHF. The entire variable domain, with the rest obtained from reference TRBV7-2 and TRBJ1-6, is as follows: GAGVSQSPSNKVTEKGKDVELRCDPISGHTALYWYRQSLGQGLEFLIYFQGNSAPDKSGLPSDRFSAERTGGSVSTLTIQRTQQEDSAVYLCASSPRDGDNSPLHFGNGTRLTVT.

This clonotype came up many times. This chain uses TRBV12-3 or TRBV12-4 with TRBJ2-2, with D unresolved. Between the trimmed V and J ends, which lost 6 bases and 3 bases, there was a span of 5 bases. The CDR3 has 12 amino acids. As DNA, the CDR3 is TGTGCCAGCAGACCTTACACCGGGGAGCTGTTTTTT. Translating gives CASRPYTGELFF.